The clone carrying this TCR beta chain was found many times. Its target is not known. Time point of the sample: sample taken at primary tumor resection. These data belong to a study of spatial heterogeneity in lung cancer. In the study overall: Matched bulk RNA-seq gave a T cell module score that correlated strongly with tumor-region TCR transcript counts.

TCRdb independently ran MiXCR on the 5' RACE reads; one entry per CDR3 protein. The sample includes about 2,900 distinct CDR3 sequences, 12% of them seen just once. Study conclusions and caveats: Ubiquitous and regional expanded TCR counts correlated with ubiquitous and regional nonsynonymous mutations, respectively. Higher tumor mutation counts went along with higher counts of expanded intratumoral alpha and beta TCRs.

CDR3 length equals 15 residues. V lost 5 bases and J lost 6, with 16 bases in between. Germline CDR1 is LNHDA and CDR2 is SQIVND (reference sequence). The specimen comprised lung tumor tissue, sampled at surgery. This TCR was recovered from a male donor with early-stage non-small cell lung cancer. The chain couples TRBV19 to TRBJ2-2, with TRBD1 as a possible D gene (5 bases). Written as DNA, the CDR3 is TGTGCCAGTAGTCCTTGGGGCAGCCAGGCCGGGGAGCTGTTTTTT. Amino acids: CASSPWGSQAGELFF.